What follows describes a single T cell receptor (beta chain). CDR1 is SQVTM and CDR2 is ANQGSEA in the germline V gene. The CDR3 length is 14 residues. J was trimmed by 0 bases and V by 4 bases; bases with no gene match: 4. The sample comes from a study of blood T cell repertoires in COVID-19. Overall study: Whether acute or convalescent, the COVID-19 samples came from the United States, Italy and Spain. T cells, B-cell-depleted T cells, or PBMCs provided the cDNA or gDNA that served as material.

As handled by the study authors: Amplifying reference gene primers gave estimates of nucleated cell counts. Libraries were prepared by immunoSEQ multiplex PCR; TCRdb keeps only in-frame clonotypes and omits some of them. That table supplies the V and J calls and clone size; D and trimming were determined from the DNA. The sample lists 310,000 or so clones, 80% to 90% occurring once. The V gene is TRBV29-1, the J gene TRBJ1-1, with 8 bases that match TRBD1. The sequence was collected from a man between 18 and 29 years old who had recovered from COVID-19. The source material was peripheral blood. The CDR3 DNA reads TGCAGCGTTGCCCCGACAGGGGTGAACACTGAAGCTTTCTTT. Its protein is CSVAPTGVNTEAFF. The full variable domain, in which reference TRBV29-1 and TRBJ1-1 provide the parts outside the CDR3, is SAVISQKPSRDICQRGTSLTIQCQVDSQVTMMFWYRQQPGQSLTLIATANQGSEATYESGFVIDKFPISRPNLTFSTLTVSNMSPEDSSIYLCSVAPTGVNTEAFFGQGTRLTVV.